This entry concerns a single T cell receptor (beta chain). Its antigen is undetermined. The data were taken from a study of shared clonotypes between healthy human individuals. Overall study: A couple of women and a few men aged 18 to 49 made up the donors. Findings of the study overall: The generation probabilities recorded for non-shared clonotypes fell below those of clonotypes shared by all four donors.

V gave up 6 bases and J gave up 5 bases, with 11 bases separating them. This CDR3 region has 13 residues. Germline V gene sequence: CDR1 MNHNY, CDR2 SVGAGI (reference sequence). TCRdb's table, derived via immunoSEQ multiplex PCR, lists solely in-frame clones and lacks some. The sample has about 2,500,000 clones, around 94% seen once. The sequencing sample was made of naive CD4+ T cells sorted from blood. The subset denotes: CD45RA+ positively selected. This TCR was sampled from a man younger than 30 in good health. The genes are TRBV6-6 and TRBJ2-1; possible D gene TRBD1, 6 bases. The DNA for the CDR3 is TGTGCCAGCAGACCGGGACACAACAATGAGCAGTTCTTC. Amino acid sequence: CASRPGHNNEQFF.